This T cell receptor (beta chain) originates from a study of human T cells and chemical hapten exposure. Study conclusions and caveats: TCRs whose frequency exceeded 1 in 1000 remained the same following DPC sensitization.

TCRdb re-analysed the RACE reads in MiXCR, keeping a single row per CDR3 protein. The sample holds fewer than 55,000 distinct CDR3 sequences, approximately 9.9% seen once. Germline CDR1 and CDR2: MNHEY and SVGEGT. Trimming took off 4 bases at V and 8 bases at J, with 12 bases between the two ends. The length of the CDR3 is 13 residues. The time point was: patch test 3, about 24 weeks after DPC sensitization. Treatment here: therapeutic diphenylcyclopropenone sensitization with weekly scalp DPC. Donors were 18 to 70-year-old alopecia patients suitable for DPC. This clonotype was counted at least ten times. Antigen unknown.

The sequence was obtained from a woman aged 35 to 49 with alopecia areata. Some clones in this sample may be carry-over from other donors' samples. The sample consisted of whole blood, taken in connection with sensitization to the hapten diphenylcyclopropenone (DPC). The chain uses TRBV6-2 or TRBV6-3 and TRBJ2-1; D may be TRBD2 (5 bases). The chain's CDR3 is CASSSFGGDEQFF. The CDR3 DNA follows: TGTGCCAGCAGTTCCTTCGGAGGCGATGAGCAGTTCTTC.